What follows is one TCR beta chain and its context. The entry originates in a study of blood T cell repertoires in COVID-19. Study-level information: PBMCs, B-cell-depleted T cells, or T cells were the source of the cDNA or gDNA that made up the material.

Germline CDR1 reads PRHDT; CDR2 reads FYEKMQ (reference sequence). This CDR3 has 12 residues. Trimming left V 5 bases short and J 4 bases short, with 6 bases between. The age range of participants was about 18 to 89 years, with residence in about two dozen US areas. Cohort assignment relied on participant-reported clinical history. TCRdb's table, derived via immunoSEQ multiplex PCR, lists solely in-frame clones and lacks some. Here the sample spans 220,000 or so clones, around 83% being singletons. J is TRBJ2-1 and V is TRBV13, with TRBD2 as a possible D gene (5 bases). This receptor was identified in a woman in her forties who had recovered from COVID-19. Input material: PBMCs or T cells enriched from blood (not recorded which). The CDR3 DNA reads TGTGCCAGCAGCCGAGGGTACAATGAGCAGTTCTTC. Translated: CASSRGYNEQFF.